The clone carrying this T cell receptor beta chain was detected once. Profiling relied on immunoSEQ multiplex PCR, and the TCRdb table lists in-frame clones only, not all of them. The data contain just over 150,000 clones, 85% of them singletons. The data were taken from a study of blood T cell repertoires in COVID-19. Study-wide context: From T cells, B-cell-depleted T cells, or PBMCs came the material, which was cDNA or gDNA.

This CDR3 region has 15 residues. Germline CDR1 and CDR2: ENHRY and SYGVKD. Between the trimmed V and J ends, which lost 7 bases and 0 bases, there was a span of 13 bases. Sequenced material: peripheral blood. The chain carries TRBV10-3 and TRBJ2-1; possible D gene TRBD2, 6 bases. The TCR comes from a human donor with acute or convalescent COVID-19. The donor label of this sample is uncertain. DNA for the CDR3: TGTGCCATCAACAACCCCGGGAGCTCCTACAATGAGCAGTTCTTC. Translated: CAINNPGSSYNEQFF.